The clone carrying this T cell receptor beta chain appeared a few times. Its antigen is unidentified. MiXCR was run by TCRdb on the RACE reads, yielding one entry per CDR3 protein. This table holds tens of thousands of distinct CDR3 sequences, about a tenth found once. This sample is drawn from a study of human T cells and chemical hapten exposure. Across the study: The study traced per-sample TCR yield variation mainly to small differences in pooled library volumes.

Overall study findings and caveats: Following DPC sensitization, TCRs present above 1 in 1000 frequency showed no change. Patch test score rose with PT1 expanded TCRs, significant at 8, 16, 32, not 4.

CDR1 and CDR2 (germline): DFQATT, SNEGSKA (reference sequence). V was shortened by 1 base and J by 4 bases, with 17 bases between the two germline ends. CDR3 length: 15 amino acids. The time point was: patch test 2, 6 weeks after DPC sensitization. Treatment described: therapeutic diphenylcyclopropenone sensitization with weekly scalp DPC. Before extraction, the whole blood was not fractionated, and total RNA was taken from it. The chain has TRBV20-1 and TRBJ2-7; maybe TRBD1 (8 bases). This material consisted of whole blood, taken in connection with sensitization to the hapten diphenylcyclopropenone (DPC). This sequence originates from a woman in her forties or fifties with alopecia areata. Some clones in this sample may be carry-over from other donors' samples. CDR3: CSARGGGQVVYEQYF. The CDR3 bases are TGCAGTGCTAGAGGGGGGGGACAGGTCGTATACGAGCAGTACTTC.